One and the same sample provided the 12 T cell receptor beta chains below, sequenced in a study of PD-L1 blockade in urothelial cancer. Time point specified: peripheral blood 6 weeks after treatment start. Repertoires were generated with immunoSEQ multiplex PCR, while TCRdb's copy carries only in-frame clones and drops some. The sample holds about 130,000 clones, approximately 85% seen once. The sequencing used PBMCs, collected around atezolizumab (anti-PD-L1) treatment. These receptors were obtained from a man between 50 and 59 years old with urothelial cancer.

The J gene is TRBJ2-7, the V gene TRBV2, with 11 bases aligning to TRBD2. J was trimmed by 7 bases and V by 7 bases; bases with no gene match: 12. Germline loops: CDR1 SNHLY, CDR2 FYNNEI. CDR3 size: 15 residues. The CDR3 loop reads CASNPRLAGNGEQYF. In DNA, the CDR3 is TGTGCCAGCAATCCAAGACTAGCGGGGAACGGGGAGCAGTACTTC.

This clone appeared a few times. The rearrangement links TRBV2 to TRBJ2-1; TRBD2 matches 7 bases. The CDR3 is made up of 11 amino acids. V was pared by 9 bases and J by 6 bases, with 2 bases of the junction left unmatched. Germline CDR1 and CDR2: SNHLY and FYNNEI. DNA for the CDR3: TGTGCCAGTGGGAGGGGCAATGAGCAGTTCTTC. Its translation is CASGRGNEQFF.

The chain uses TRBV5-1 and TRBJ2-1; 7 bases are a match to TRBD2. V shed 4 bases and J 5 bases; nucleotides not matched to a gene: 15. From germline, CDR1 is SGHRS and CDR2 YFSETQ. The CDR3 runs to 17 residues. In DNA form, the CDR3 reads TGCGCCAGCAGCGTCGGCACGTGGCGGGAGAGCGACAATGAGCAGTTCTTC. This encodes CASSVGTWRESDNEQFF.

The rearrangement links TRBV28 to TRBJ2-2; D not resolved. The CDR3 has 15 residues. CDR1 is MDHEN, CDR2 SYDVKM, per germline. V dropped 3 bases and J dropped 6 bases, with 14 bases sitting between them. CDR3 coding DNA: TGTGCCAGCAGTTTTTTTGGTAGCTTTCCCGGGGAGCTGTTTTTT. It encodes CASSFFGSFPGELFF.

CDR3 nucleotides: TGCGCCAGCAGCCCCCAGGGGCGGAAAGAAGAGACCCAGTACTTC. Amino acid sequence: CASSPQGRKEETQYF. The V gene is TRBV5-1, the J gene TRBJ2-5; maybe TRBD1 (6 bases). The germline V and J ends were trimmed by 4 bases and 3 bases, with 16 bases remaining between them. Germline values: CDR1 SGHRS, CDR2 YFSETQ. This CDR3 has 15 amino acids.

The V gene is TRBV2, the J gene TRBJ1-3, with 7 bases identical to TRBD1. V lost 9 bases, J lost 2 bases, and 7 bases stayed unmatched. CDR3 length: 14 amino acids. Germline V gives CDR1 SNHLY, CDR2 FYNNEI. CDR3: CARDREVAGNTIYF. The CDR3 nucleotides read TGTGCCAGAGACAGGGAGGTAGCTGGAAACACCATATATTTT.

The CDR3 DNA is TGTGCCAGCAGTTTGGCAACTAGCGGGAGGGCCCCCTACGAGCAGTACTTC. As protein: CASSLATSGRAPYEQYF. The rearrangement joins TRBV28 to TRBJ2-7; 13 bases agree with TRBD2. V shed 3 bases, J shed 2 bases, and the junction held 7 bases outside the gene matches. The CDR3 loop spans 17 amino acids. CDR1 and CDR2 (germline): MDHEN, SYDVKM.

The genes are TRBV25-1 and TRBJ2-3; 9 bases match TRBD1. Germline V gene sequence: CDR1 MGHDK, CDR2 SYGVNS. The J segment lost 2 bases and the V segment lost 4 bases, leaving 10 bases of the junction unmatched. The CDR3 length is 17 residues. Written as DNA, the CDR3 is TGTGCCAGCAGTGCCCCCGGGACAGGGTATCACACAGATACGCAGTATTTT. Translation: CASSAPGTGYHTDTQYF.

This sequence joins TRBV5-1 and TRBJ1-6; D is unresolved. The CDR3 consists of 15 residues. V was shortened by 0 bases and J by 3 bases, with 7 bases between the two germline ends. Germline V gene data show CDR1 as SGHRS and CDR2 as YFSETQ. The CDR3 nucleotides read TGCGCCAGCAGCTTGGGTAGTGGCTATAATTCACCCCTCCACTTT. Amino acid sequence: CASSLGSGYNSPLHF.

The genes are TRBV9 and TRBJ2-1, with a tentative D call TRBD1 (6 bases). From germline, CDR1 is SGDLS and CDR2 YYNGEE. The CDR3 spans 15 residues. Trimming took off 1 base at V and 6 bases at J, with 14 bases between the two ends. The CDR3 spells CASSVKGLGANEQFF. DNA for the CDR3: TGTGCCAGCAGCGTAAAGGGGTTGGGGGCCAATGAGCAGTTCTTC.

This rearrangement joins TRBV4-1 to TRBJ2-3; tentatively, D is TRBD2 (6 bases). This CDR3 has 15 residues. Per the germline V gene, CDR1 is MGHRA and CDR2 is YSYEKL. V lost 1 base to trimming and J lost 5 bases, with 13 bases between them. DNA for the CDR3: TGCGCCAGCAGCCAAGCTCCGACTAGGGGAGATACGCAGTATTTT. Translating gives CASSQAPTRGDTQYF.

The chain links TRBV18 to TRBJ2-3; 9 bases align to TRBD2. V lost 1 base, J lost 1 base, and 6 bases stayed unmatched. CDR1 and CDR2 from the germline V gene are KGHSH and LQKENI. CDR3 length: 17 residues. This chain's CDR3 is CASSPRNSGRGTDTQYF. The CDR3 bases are TGTGCCAGCTCACCACGCAATAGCGGGAGAGGCACAGATACGCAGTATTTT.